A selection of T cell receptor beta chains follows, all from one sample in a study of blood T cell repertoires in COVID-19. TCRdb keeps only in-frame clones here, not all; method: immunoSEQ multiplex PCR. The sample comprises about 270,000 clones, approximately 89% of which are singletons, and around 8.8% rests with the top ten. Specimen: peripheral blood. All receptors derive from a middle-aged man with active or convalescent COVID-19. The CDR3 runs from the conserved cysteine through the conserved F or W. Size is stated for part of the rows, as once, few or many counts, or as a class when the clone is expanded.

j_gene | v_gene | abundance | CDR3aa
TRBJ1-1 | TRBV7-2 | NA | CASSLARTQNTEAFF
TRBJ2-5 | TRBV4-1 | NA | CASSQDLAGGLETQYF
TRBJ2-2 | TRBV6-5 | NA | CASIGPTGELFF
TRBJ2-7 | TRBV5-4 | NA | CASHRQGENYEQYF
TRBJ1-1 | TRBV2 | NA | CASSELRGLGTEAFF
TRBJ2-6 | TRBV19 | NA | CASSSQGPYSGANVLTF
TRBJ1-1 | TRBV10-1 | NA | CARKSTGTVNTEAFF
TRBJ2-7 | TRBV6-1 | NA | CASSEFGDRGSYEQYF
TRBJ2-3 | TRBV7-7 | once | CASSLRQGEEDTQYF
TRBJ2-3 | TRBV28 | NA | CASSLGSAFTDTQYF
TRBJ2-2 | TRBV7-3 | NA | CASSLKGDANTGELFF
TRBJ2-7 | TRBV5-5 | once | CASSIRLATGGIEQYF
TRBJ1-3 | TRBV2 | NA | CASIQAGNTIYF
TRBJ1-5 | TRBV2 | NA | CASTDRNQPQHF
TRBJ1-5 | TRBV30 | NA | CAWSVRGGWSQPQHF
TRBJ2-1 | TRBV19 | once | CASCRTSNSPNEQFF
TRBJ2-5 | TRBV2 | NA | CASKQDRVEETQYF
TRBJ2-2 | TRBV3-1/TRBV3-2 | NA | CASRQGRLTGELFF
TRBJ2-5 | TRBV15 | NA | CATSRGAAQETQYF
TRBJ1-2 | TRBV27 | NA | CASRAARDRDYGYTF
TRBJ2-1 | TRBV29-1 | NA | CSVGDRDNEQFF
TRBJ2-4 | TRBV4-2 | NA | CASSQDRAGFKQAFMDIQYF
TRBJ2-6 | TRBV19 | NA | CASAPGQTMSGANVLTF
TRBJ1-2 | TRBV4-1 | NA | CASSPSQVSHRDSDREGYTF